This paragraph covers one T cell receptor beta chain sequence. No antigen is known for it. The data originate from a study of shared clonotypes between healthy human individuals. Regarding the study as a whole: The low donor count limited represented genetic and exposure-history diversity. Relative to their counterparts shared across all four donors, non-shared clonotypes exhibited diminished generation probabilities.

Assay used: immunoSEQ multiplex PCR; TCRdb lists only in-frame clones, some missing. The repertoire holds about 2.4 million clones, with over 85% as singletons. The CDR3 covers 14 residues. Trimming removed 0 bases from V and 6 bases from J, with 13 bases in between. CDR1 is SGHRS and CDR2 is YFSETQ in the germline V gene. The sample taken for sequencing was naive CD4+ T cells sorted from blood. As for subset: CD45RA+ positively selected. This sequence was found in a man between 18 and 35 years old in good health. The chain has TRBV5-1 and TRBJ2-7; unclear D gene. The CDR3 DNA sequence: TGCGCCAGCAGCTTGGAGTACGGCTTAAGCGAGCAGTACTTC. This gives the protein CASSLEYGLSEQYF.